The sequence of this T cell receptor (beta chain) was determined in a study of monozygotic twins with inflammatory bowel disease. Study outcomes and limitations: Inverse Simpson values showed less TCRbeta diversity in IBD patients than in their healthy co-twins.

Whole blood supplied total RNA, and T cells were not sorted. Germline CDR1 is SGHRS and CDR2 is YFSETQ. This CDR3 is built from 17 residues. In the case of this clonotype: Its specificity is not known.

With eight separate reactions per sample, the authors made cDNA. The unique tags termed UMIs, each holding a 6-nucleotide sample barcode, were added by means of template switching. TCRdb reanalyzed the 5' RACE reads, giving one entry per CDR3 protein sequence and no DNA. The repertoire table contains some 160,000 distinct CDR3 sequences. The rearrangement joins TRBV5-1 to TRBJ2-7; as DNA is missing, the TRBD1 call by TCRdb cannot be tested. Sequencing was performed on blood. This sequence originates from a human donor with ulcerative colitis or Crohn's disease, or a healthy co-twin of an affected twin (not recorded which). The CDR3 is CASSLAPAGQGPYEQYF. Looking up the rest from reference TRBV5-1 and TRBJ2-7 gives the full variable domain: KAGVTQTPRYLIKTRGQQVTLSCSPISGHRSVSWYQQTPGQGLQFLFEYFSETQRNKGNFPGRFSGRQFSNSRSEMNVSTLELGDSALYLCASSLAPAGQGPYEQYFGPGTRLTVT.